Below, 27 T cell receptor beta chains from the same sample are listed, as sequenced in a study of PD-1 blockade in classical Hodgkin lymphoma (dated by TCRdb to the early 2020s). Receptor amplification or capture employed the immunoSEQ multiplex PCR assay. What TCRdb holds here is the immuneACCESS table cut down to in-frame rearrangements. Part of the clones is not present; checked against another copy, under half of the missing clones reflect an unresolved V gene, and the others are unexplained. This sample holds tens of thousands of clones; under 90% were observed only once. The ten largest clones add up to around 20% of the sample. Read against the paper, the sample's time point label means: cycle 1 day 1 (C1D1), immediately before nivolumab initiation. Every trial patient had relapsed after autologous stem cell transplantation, and cohorts A, B and C differed in prior brentuximab vedotin exposure.

The sequencing here drew on peripheral blood mononuclear cells (PBMCs), taken at baseline. The origin of the receptors is a human donor with classical Hodgkin lymphoma.

The V and J genes are TRBV19 and TRBJ1-1; TRBD1 is a possible D gene (5 bases). V lost 3 bases and J 4 bases, leaving 9 bases between the germline ends. Germline V gene sequence: CDR1 LNHDA, CDR2 SQIVND (reference sequence). This CDR3 spans 13 amino acids. The CDR3 DNA is TGTGCCAGTAGTATCAACCAGGGCACTGAAGCTTTCTTT. Protein sequence: CASSINQGTEAFF.

The rearrangement uses TRBV2 and TRBJ2-7; either TRBD1 or TRBD2 may fit D (6 bases each). V lost 6 bases, J lost 1 base, and 16 bases lay in between. CDR1 SNHLY and CDR2 FYNNEI come from the germline V gene. CDR3 size: 15 residues. The CDR3 here is CASSGEQGGSYEQYF. CDR3 sequence (DNA): TGTGCCAGCAGCGGTGAACAGGGAGGATCCTACGAGCAGTACTTC.

This clone was detected only once. The chain employs TRBV28 and TRBJ2-5; 8 bases agree with TRBD1. This CDR3 comprises 14 residues. Trimming took 4 bases from V and 5 from J; bases not matched to a gene: 6. Germline CDR1 and CDR2: MDHEN and SYDVKM. Here the CDR3 DNA reads TGTGCCAGCAGTTATCAGGGGGCCTATGAGACCCAGTACTTC. Translation gives CASSYQGAYETQYF. The entire variable domain, with the rest obtained from reference TRBV28 and TRBJ2-5, is as follows: DVKVTQSSRYLVKRTGEKVFLECVQDMDHENMFWYRQDPGLGLRLIYFSYDVKMKEKGDIPEGYSVSREKKERFSLILESASTNQTSMYLCASSYQGAYETQYFGPGTRLLVL.

The rearrangement links TRBV28 to TRBJ2-2; the D is unclear. Germline CDR1 MDHEN, CDR2 SYDVKM. V dropped 7 bases and J dropped 4 bases, with 7 bases sitting between them. The CDR3 length is 12 residues. In DNA, the CDR3 is TGTGCCAGCAAGCTCAGCACCGGGGAGCTGTTTTTT. Translated: CASKLSTGELFF.

The rearrangement uses TRBV28 and TRBJ2-7, with 9 nucleotides matching TRBD1. J gave up 9 bases and V 6 bases, and 12 bases lay outside the gene matches. Germline values: CDR1 MDHEN, CDR2 SYDVKM. The CDR3 has 14 amino acids. DNA for the CDR3: TGTGCCAGCAGCTCCGGGACAGGGAAGCGATGGCAGTACTTC. It translates to CASSSGTGKRWQYF.

This CDR3 is CSADRTNTGELFF. The CDR3 bases are TGCAGCGCCGACAGGACGAACACCGGGGAGCTGTTTTTT. V is TRBV29-1 and J is TRBJ2-2, with D perhaps matching TRBD1 (6 bases). The germline V gene has CDR1 SQVTM and CDR2 ANQGSEA. Trimming stripped 7 bases from V and 0 bases from J, with 9 bases between. The CDR3 spans 13 residues.

The chain has TRBV7-7 and TRBJ2-1, with TRBD2 identical over 7 bases. CDR3 size: 14 residues. Germline lookup yields CDR1 SSHAT and CDR2 FNYEAQ (reference sequence). V lost 5 bases to trimming and J lost 6 bases; unmatched junction nucleotides: 7. Here the CDR3 reads CASSPLGGSNEQFF. The DNA for the CDR3 is TGTGCCAGCAGCCCTCTGGGGGGGAGCAATGAGCAGTTCTTC.

V and J are TRBV6-5 and TRBJ2-7, with TRBD2 identical over 7 bases. The CDR3 covers 14 residues. Trimming at V came to 2 bases and at J to 5 bases, leaving 6 bases not matched to a gene. CDR1 is MNHEY, CDR2 SVGAGI, per germline. Here the CDR3 reads CASSYAGVAHEQYF. CDR3 bases: TGTGCCAGCAGTTACGCGGGAGTGGCCCACGAGCAGTACTTC.

The CDR3 DNA sequence: TGCGCCAGCCGATCAGGTATCGATGAGCAGTTCTTC. It encodes CASRSGIDEQFF. The V call is TRBV10-1, the J call TRBJ2-1; no clear D. This CDR3 spans 12 amino acids. V was clipped by 8 bases and J by 8 bases, with 13 bases between them. From germline, CDR1 is WNHNN and CDR2 SYGVQD (reference sequence).

This sequence joins TRBV7-9 and TRBJ2-6, with D perhaps assigned TRBD1 or TRBD2 (5 bases each). CDR1 and CDR2 from the germline V gene are SEHNR and FQNEAQ (reference sequence). The CDR3 is 17 residues long. V was pared by 4 bases and J by 0 bases, with 13 bases between. CDR3 sequence (DNA): TGTGCCAGCAGCTCTCGGGACCGCGCCTCTGGGGCCAACGTCCTGACTTTC. Protein product: CASSSRDRASGANVLTF.

The V gene is TRBV5-1, the J gene TRBJ1-1, with a possible D match to TRBD1 (6 bases). Trimming took off 5 bases at V and 4 bases at J, with 15 bases between the two ends. Germline CDR1 and CDR2: SGHRS and YFSETQ. CDR3 length: 14 residues. The chain's CDR3 is CASRPGGAGTEAFF. The CDR3 DNA is TGCGCCAGCAGACCTGGGGGCGCGGGCACTGAAGCTTTCTTT.

As concerns this clone: Compared with germline, one end of the junction differs, possibly owing to a read error. V gene TRBV6-5 combines with J gene TRBJ1-5; D unclear. Germline V CDR1 and CDR2: MNHEY, SVGAGI. This CDR3 is built from 14 residues. The CDR3 reads CASSYSYSNQPQHF. The CDR3 nucleotides are TGTGCCAGCAGCTACTCGTATAGCAATCAGCCCCAGCATTTT.

The chain employs TRBV27 and TRBJ2-7; D is undetermined. The CDR3 spans 15 residues. V gave up 5 bases and J gave up 3 bases, with 17 bases separating them. The germline V gene has CDR1 MNHEY and CDR2 SMNVEV (reference sequence). DNA of the CDR3: TGTGCCAGCAGTGTTTCCCCGCCGGTTTTCTACGAGCAGTACTTC. This sequence encodes CASSVSPPVFYEQYF.

V usage is TRBV7-9 and J usage is TRBJ1-4; D not resolved. CDR1 is SEHNR and CDR2 is FQNEAQ in the germline V gene (reference sequence). Trimming left V 1 base short and J 6 bases short, with 0 bases between. The CDR3 sequence is 11 residues long. The CDR3 region is CASSLDEKLFF. CDR3 DNA sequence: TGTGCCAGCAGCTTAGATGAAAAACTGTTTTTT.

The J gene is TRBJ1-5, the V gene TRBV7-9; D call uncertain. From germline, CDR1 is SEHNR and CDR2 FQNEAQ (reference sequence). The CDR3 spans 14 residues. V lost 1 base, J lost 5 bases, and 9 bases lay in between. CDR3 sequence: CASSLVGFDQPQHF. Written as DNA, the CDR3 is TGTGCCAGCAGCTTAGTTGGGTTTGATCAGCCCCAGCATTTT.

The rearrangement links TRBV13 to TRBJ1-1; possible D gene TRBD1, 5 bases. Germline CDR1 and CDR2: PRHDT and FYEKMQ (reference sequence). The V gene lost 3 bases and the J gene lost 4 bases, with 12 bases spanning the gap. CDR3 length equals 14 residues. Written as DNA, the CDR3 is TGTGCCAGCAGCTTCGCAGGGTCGGGCACTGAAGCTTTCTTT. This codes for CASSFAGSGTEAFF.

The V and J genes are TRBV5-1 and TRBJ1-4, with 8 nucleotides matching TRBD1. Per germline, CDR1 SGHRS and CDR2 YFSETQ. J lost 8 bases, V lost 0 bases, and 6 bases had no gene match. There are 15 residues in the CDR3. CDR3 sequence (DNA): TGCGCCAGCAGCTTGGCGTCAGGGGGCAGGGAAAAACTGTTTTTT. The encoded protein is CASSLASGGREKLFF.

The V and J genes are TRBV30 and TRBJ2-3, with TRBD1 matching over 7 bases. CDR3 length equals 14 residues. The junction had 8 bases not matched to a gene; V was cut back by 3 bases and J by 5 bases. Germline V gene lookup returns CDR1 GTSNPN and CDR2 SVGIG (reference sequence). CDR3 amino acids: CAWRRDSVGDTQYF. In DNA form, the CDR3 reads TGTGCCTGGAGGAGGGACAGTGTAGGAGATACGCAGTATTTT.

This clone was seen a single time. The chain joins TRBV6-1 to TRBJ2-2; D not certain. The CDR3 totals 12 residues. The germline V and J ends were trimmed by 7 bases and 4 bases, with 7 bases remaining between them. Looked up from germline, CDR1 is MNHNS and CDR2 is SASEGT. The CDR3 protein is CASNSGTGELFF. The CDR3 DNA reads TGTGCCAGCAATTCAGGCACCGGGGAGCTGTTTTTT.

This chain links TRBV6-5 with TRBJ2-1, with 13 bases identical to TRBD2. This CDR3 is built from 15 residues. The ends lost 5 bases at V and 9 bases at J; junction bases unmatched: 7. Germline CDR1 is MNHEY and CDR2 is SVGAGI. The CDR3 here is CASSGGLAGVLEQFF. DNA of the CDR3: TGTGCCAGCAGTGGCGGACTAGCGGGAGTTCTTGAGCAGTTCTTC.

The gene calls are TRBV4-1 and TRBJ2-2, with 13 nucleotides matching TRBD2. CDR1 MGHRA and CDR2 YSYEKL come from the germline V gene. This CDR3 is 17 amino acids long. V shed 3 bases, J shed 4 bases, and the junction held 5 bases outside the gene matches. CDR3 region: CASSHGLAGVVTGELFF. DNA for the CDR3: TGCGCCAGCAGCCACGGACTAGCGGGAGTGGTCACCGGGGAGCTGTTTTTT.

V gene TRBV27 combines with J gene TRBJ2-7, with 14 bases identical to TRBD2. V trimming: 0 bases; J trimming: 3 bases; junction bases outside the gene matches: 13. This CDR3 region has 20 residues. Germline CDR1 MNHEY, CDR2 SMNVEV (reference sequence). CDR3: CASSLSVQSGTSGRHYEQYF. CDR3 DNA: TGTGCCAGCAGTTTATCTGTCCAATCGGGGACTAGCGGGAGACACTACGAGCAGTACTTC.

The chain uses TRBV30 and TRBJ2-2; 9 bases match TRBD1. Germline CDR1 GTSNPN, CDR2 SVGIG (reference sequence). The CDR3 contains 18 residues. Trimming removed 3 bases from V and 3 bases from J; junction bases left unmatched: 14. The CDR3 region has the DNA TGTGCCTGGAGGGCCGGACAGGGGTGGGAGGGCGACACCGGGGAGCTGTTTTTT. It is translated as CAWRAGQGWEGDTGELFF.

The chain is built from TRBV5-4 and TRBJ2-7; D remains unclear. Germline CDR1 and CDR2: SGHNT and YYREEE (reference sequence). This CDR3 is 13 amino acids long. Trimming stripped 4 bases from V and 3 bases from J, with 11 bases between. CDR3 protein: CASSQDRDYEQYF. The CDR3 DNA follows: TGTGCCAGCAGCCAGGACCGCGACTACGAGCAGTACTTC.

This clone has just a few counts. The chain is built from TRBV27 and TRBJ2-7; 8 nucleotides line up with TRBD1. V was clipped by 4 bases and J by 7 bases; unmatched bases: 6. The germline gives CDR1 MNHEY, CDR2 SMNVEV (reference sequence). CDR3 length equals 13 residues. DNA for the CDR3: TGTGCCAGCAGTTCTCAGGGGGCGGAGGAGCAGTACTTC. Residues: CASSSQGAEEQYF.

The V gene is TRBV7-9, the J gene TRBJ1-1; D unresolved. This CDR3 has 12 residues. Germline V gene lookup returns CDR1 SEHNR and CDR2 FQNEAQ (reference sequence). Trimming shortened V by 3 bases and J by 11 bases, and 13 bases separated the two germline ends. The CDR3, as DNA: TGTGCCAGCAGCTTTACGGGGAATGGGGCTTTCTTT. This gives the protein CASSFTGNGAFF.

V gene TRBV16 combines with J gene TRBJ2-7; the match to TRBD1 covers 7 bases. This CDR3 is 18 amino acids long. Trimming took 5 bases from V and 1 from J; bases not matched to a gene: 17. Germline V gene data show CDR1 as KGHSY and CDR2 as FQNENV. CDR3 coding DNA: TGTGCCAGCAGCTCTCATATTCCTTCCGGGACAGAGTCCTACGAGCAGTACTTC. Protein product: CASSSHIPSGTESYEQYF.